These T cell receptor beta chains were read from a single sample in a study of identical twins. A single record per CDR3 protein comes from TCRdb applying MiXCR to the 5' RACE reads. The sample lists roughly 1.6 million distinct CDR3 sequences, about 31% occurring once. The sequenced sample consisted of cord blood. The receptors derive from a newborn girl in good health. Each CDR3 is given with its conserved first and last residue. Each record gives: CDR3 DNA, CDR3 protein, D gene, J gene, clone size, V gene. The D gene is left open where the match is weak. Clone size appears in some rows only: once, few, many, or a class for an expanded clone.

TGTGCCAGTCGTGTCGGGACAGGGAGGTCACCCCTCCACTTT	CASRVGTGRSPLHF	TRBD1	TRBJ1-6	few	TRBV11-2
TGTGCCACCAGTGGCCCCGGGACGAAAGAGACCCAGTACTTC	CATSGPGTKETQYF	.	TRBJ2-5	few	TRBV24-1
TGTGCCAGCAGCTTGTGGGTAGCGGGAGCCACAGATACGCAGTATTTT	CASSLWVAGATDTQYF	TRBD2	TRBJ2-3	.	TRBV5-4
TGTGCCATCAGTGAGTCAGGCGGGGGGTCCGCCTATACGCAGTATTTT	CAISESGGGSAYTQYF	TRBD2	TRBJ2-3	.	TRBV10-3
TGTGCCAGCAGCCCCCGGATTTCCTATGGCTACACCTTC	CASSPRISYGYTF	.	TRBJ1-2	few	TRBV7-2
TGTGCCAGCAGTTCCCCAGGGGTACGGGGCGAAAAACTGTTTTTT	CASSSPGVRGEKLFF	.	TRBJ1-4	.	TRBV27
TGTGCCAGCAGTTGGGTTGCCTATGGCTACACCTTC	CASSWVAYGYTF	.	TRBJ1-2	few	TRBV6-2/TRBV6-3
TGCGCCAGCAGCTATAATTCCGGGGGACGCTACAATGAGCAGTTCTTC	CASSYNSGGRYNEQFF	.	TRBJ2-1	.	TRBV5-1
TGCAGTGCTAGTCGTAGGGCTTTACAAGAGACCCAGTACTTC	CSASRRALQETQYF	.	TRBJ2-5	few	TRBV20-1
TGTGCCACCAGTGATTGGCCTCGGGACAGGTCGTATGGTTACACCTTC	CATSDWPRDRSYGYTF	TRBD1	TRBJ1-2	.	TRBV24-1
TGTGCCAGCAGCCCCGAGCGGGTGTCCACAGATACGCAGTATTTT	CASSPERVSTDTQYF	.	TRBJ2-3	.	TRBV2
TGTGCCAGCAGCCCATCACTATACTCCTACAATGAGCAGTACTTC	CASSPSLYSYNEQYF	.	TRBJ2-7	.	TRBV7-2
TGTGCCAGCAGCTTAGGTTTCGGGGGCTCCTACAATGAGCAGTTCTTC	CASSLGFGGSYNEQFF	.	TRBJ2-1	.	TRBV7-2
TGTGCCAGCAGCCGAACAGGGCGGGTCTACAATGAGCAGTTCTTC	CASSRTGRVYNEQFF	.	TRBJ2-1	once	TRBV4-2
TGTGCCAGCAGTTTGGCGGGGTATGGCACTGAAGCTTTCTTT	CASSLAGYGTEAFF	.	TRBJ1-1	once	TRBV27
TGTGCCAGTAGTATCTCACTAGCGGTGGAGACCCAGTACTTC	CASSISLAVETQYF	TRBD2	TRBJ2-5	few	TRBV19
TGTGCCAGCAGTGCGGGGACAGTTACCTACGAGCAGTACTTC	CASSAGTVTYEQYF	.	TRBJ2-7	few	TRBV6-2/TRBV6-3
TGTGCCAGCAGCCGATCGGACTGGACCTACAATGAGCAGTTCTTC	CASSRSDWTYNEQFF	.	TRBJ2-1	few	TRBV12-3/TRBV12-4
TGTGCCAGCAGCCAAGGGGACAGGGTCCCCTACGAGCAGTACTTC	CASSQGDRVPYEQYF	TRBD1	TRBJ2-7	.	TRBV3-1
TGTGCCAGTAGTATAGATGGGAGGCCAATCTACAATGAGCAGTTCTTC	CASSIDGRPIYNEQFF	.	TRBJ2-1	once	TRBV19
TGTGCCAGCAGCCGGGGACTAGCGGGACCGAATGAGCAGTACTTC	CASSRGLAGPNEQYF	TRBD2	TRBJ2-7	.	TRBV6-5
TGTGCCAGCGCCACTAGCGGGGGGGCCGGCAATGAGCAGTTCTTC	CASATSGGAGNEQFF	TRBD2	TRBJ2-1	few	TRBV5-5
TGTGCCAGCAGCGCGGACAGGGTTGCAACTAATGAAAAACTGTTTTTT	CASSADRVATNEKLFF	TRBD1	TRBJ1-4	few	TRBV5-5
TGTGCCAGCAGCGCAGTAGCGGGCCACTACAATGAGCAGTACTTC	CASSAVAGHYNEQYF	TRBD2	TRBJ2-5	.	TRBV11-2
TGTGCCAGCAGCGTAGTTGGTTGGTACCAAGAGACCCAGTACTTC	CASSVVGWYQETQYF	.	TRBJ2-5	.	TRBV5-4
TGCAGTGCTAGAGGGCTAGCGGGGGGCCCTTTGGTTGGGGAGCAGTTCTTC	CSARGLAGGPLVGEQFF	TRBD2	TRBJ2-1	.	TRBV20-1
TGTGCCAGCAGCTTGACCAAACCTATACCCTACGAGCAGTACTTC	CASSLTKPIPYEQYF	.	TRBJ2-7	once	TRBV7-2
TGCGCCAGCAGCTTGACGGGACAGGACAACACTGAAGCTTTCTTT	CASSLTGQDNTEAFF	TRBD1	TRBJ1-1	.	TRBV5-1
TGTGCCAGCAGCCAGGGTTATGAGCAGTTCTTC	CASSQGYEQFF	.	TRBJ2-1	many	TRBV3-1
TGTGCCAGCAGTTGCCTGGACAGGAACTATGGCTACACCTTC	CASSCLDRNYGYTF	TRBD1	TRBJ1-2	.	TRBV6-6
TGTGCCAGCAGCGTAGCCCCTAGCGGGAGCTTATACAATGAGCAGTTCTTC	CASSVAPSGSLYNEQFF	TRBD2	TRBJ2-1	few	TRBV9
TGTGCCAGCAGTGAACAGCGGGGCCCCTCCTACGAGCAGTACTTC	CASSEQRGPSYEQYF	TRBD2	TRBJ2-7	few	TRBV2
TGTGCCACCAGCGGGACAGGGGTGAGCAATCAGCCCCAGCATTTT	CATSGTGVSNQPQHF	TRBD1	TRBJ1-5	few	TRBV15
TGTGCCAGCAGTTACCCGACCGTCAGGGGGACAGCCAGTGGCTACACCTTC	CASSYPTVRGTASGYTF	TRBD1	TRBJ1-2	.	TRBV6-5
TGCAGTGCTAGAGACCAGGGGAGCACAGATACGCAGTATTTT	CSARDQGSTDTQYF	.	TRBJ2-3	many	TRBV20-1
TGTGCCAGCAGTTTATCGACAGTGCGCACAGATACGCAGTATTTT	CASSLSTVRTDTQYF	.	TRBJ2-3	few	TRBV27
TGTGCCAGCAGTCCCCTCCGGCGATCTGGCTACAATGAGCAGTTCTTC	CASSPLRRSGYNEQFF	.	TRBJ2-1	.	TRBV28
TGTGCCAGCACTTCCGATGGAGGACAATTACCTAGCACAGATACGCAGTATTTT	CASTSDGGQLPSTDTQYF	.	TRBJ2-3	many	TRBV27
TGCGCCAGCAGCGCTCTAGCGGGCAGCTCCTACGAGCAGTACTTC	CASSALAGSSYEQYF	TRBD2	TRBJ2-7	.	TRBV5-1
TGTGCCAGCGCAGGACTAGCGGGGTACGAGCAGTACTTC	CASAGLAGYEQYF	TRBD2	TRBJ2-7	few	TRBV2
TGTGCCAGCTCACCAGAGTCCGGACCGGGACAACGCTACGAGCAGTACTTC	CASSPESGPGQRYEQYF	.	TRBJ2-7	.	TRBV18
.	CASSEWGVGIYEHYF	.	TRBJ2-7	.	TRBV3-1
TGCAGTGCTCCCCCTAGCGGAGTTAGAAGCTCCTACGAGCAGTACTTC	CSAPPSGVRSSYEQYF	TRBD2	TRBJ2-7	.	TRBV20-1
TGCAGTGCTAGAGATACAGCGGGGGCCGTCTCCTACGAGCAGTACTTC	CSARDTAGAVSYEQYF	TRBD2	TRBJ2-7	.	TRBV20-1
TGCGCCAGCAGCTACAAGAGTGGCTACAATGAGCAGTACTTC	CASSYKSGYNEQYF	.	TRBJ2-7	.	TRBV5-1
TGCAGTGCTACTGAAAGCACAGATACGCAGTATTTT	CSATESTDTQYF	.	TRBJ2-3	few	TRBV20-1
TGCAGTGCTTCATACAGGGGACCTTATAATTCACCCCTCCACTTT	CSASYRGPYNSPLHF	TRBD1	TRBJ1-6	.	TRBV20-1
TGCAGTGCTAGAAAGGACAGGTTATCTTCCTACGAGCAGTACTTC	CSARKDRLSSYEQYF	TRBD1	TRBJ2-7	few	TRBV20-1
TGTGCCAGCTCACCACCGAGGTCAGGGGCCACTGAAGCTTTCTTT	CASSPPRSGATEAFF	.	TRBJ1-1	.	TRBV18
TGCGCCAGCAGCCAAGGAGTCCTTTCTAGTGGGGCTCACTATGGCTACACCTTC	CASSQGVLSSGAHYGYTF	.	TRBJ1-2	few	TRBV4-1